This T cell receptor (beta chain) comes out of a study of cytomegalovirus exposure and HLA in healthy donors. Findings of the study overall: About 87% or about 30% of the time was how often most TCR beta V segments were productive, according to an earlier analysis.

CDR3 length: 14 residues. Germline-derived CDR1 and CDR2 are SGHNT and YYREEE (reference sequence). Comments on this clone: Its target is unknown. At one of its ends the junction is not consistent with the germline gene, which may arise from a read error.

At the time of sampling, donors were nominally healthy, though unrecorded immune exposures were likely. A multiplex PCR was run with 60 Vbeta primers and 13 Jbeta primers. TCRdb keeps only in-frame clones here, not all; method: immunoSEQ multiplex PCR. Of 150,000 to 200,000 clones in the sample, about 85% were seen once. The chain combines TRBV5-4 with TRBJ2-7; the D is unclear. The sample comprised PBMCs. This sequence was found in a male donor in good health and CMV-seropositive. The CDR3 sequence: CASSSGSLIYGQYF. The CDR3 DNA sequence: TGTGCCAGCAGTTCCGGGTCACTAATCTACGGGCAGTACTTC.